The entry below describes one T cell receptor beta chain. The data originate from a study of CD4 T cells in relation to SARS-CoV-2 and coronaviruses. The unexposed donors gave CD4+ T cells in about 2010-2019, prior to COVID-19. Sequencing used immunoSEQ multiplex PCR; TCRdb keeps in-frame clones, though not all of them. The sample yields about 65,000 clones, over 70% seen once. CDR1 and CDR2 from the germline V gene are MNHEY and SVGEGT. V gave up 4 bases and J gave up 7 bases, with 16 bases separating them. The CDR3 has 15 amino acids. The receptor's source is a human donor in good health. The V call is TRBV6-2 or TRBV6-3, the J call TRBJ1-4; tentative D call: TRBD1 (5 bases). The material sequenced was memory CD4+ T cells from PBMCs. The CDR3 sequence: CASSSPTQGGEKLFF. CDR3 nucleotides: TGTGCCAGCAGTTCTCCGACGCAGGGCGGTGAAAAACTGTTTTTT.